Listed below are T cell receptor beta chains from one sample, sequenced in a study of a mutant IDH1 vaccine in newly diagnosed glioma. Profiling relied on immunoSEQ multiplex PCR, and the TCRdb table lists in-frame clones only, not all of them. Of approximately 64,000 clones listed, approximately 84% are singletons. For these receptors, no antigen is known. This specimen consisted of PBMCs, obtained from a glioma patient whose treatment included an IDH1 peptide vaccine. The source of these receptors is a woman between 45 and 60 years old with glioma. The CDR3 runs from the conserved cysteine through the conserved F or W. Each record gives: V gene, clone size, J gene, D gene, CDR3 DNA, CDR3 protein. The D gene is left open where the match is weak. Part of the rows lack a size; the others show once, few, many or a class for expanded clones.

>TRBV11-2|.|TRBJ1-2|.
TGTGCCAGCAGGGGGGTTGTCAGGAAGGAAGGCTACACCTTC
CASRGVVRKEGYTF
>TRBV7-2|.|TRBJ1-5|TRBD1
TGTGCCAGCAGCTTAGGGACAGGGAACTTTAGACGACAGCCCCAGCATTTT
CASSLGTGNFRRQPQHF
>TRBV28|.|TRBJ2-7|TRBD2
TGTGCCAGCAGTTTAGCGGGGGGCCTCTCCTACGAGCAGTACTTC
CASSLAGGLSYEQYF
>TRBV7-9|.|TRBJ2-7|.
TGTGCCAGCAGCTTAGTTGATGAGCAGTACTTC
CASSLVDEQYF
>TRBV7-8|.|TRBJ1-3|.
TGTGCCAGCAGCTTAACTGATGGAAACACCATATATTTT
CASSLTDGNTIYF
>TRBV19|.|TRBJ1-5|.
TGTGCCAGTAGTCCCGAAGGCTCCGAGACAGTGTTTAGCAATCAGCCCCAGCATTTT
CASSPEGSETVFSNQPQHF
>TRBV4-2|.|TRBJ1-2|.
TGTGCCAGCAGCAACGGCCCCTGGGACCCCTTCTATGGCTACACCTTC
CASSNGPWDPFYGYTF
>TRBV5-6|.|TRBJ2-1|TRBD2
TGTGCCAGCAGCTCTACCCCCCGGGGGGCCTACAATGAGCAGTTCTTC
CASSSTPRGAYNEQFF
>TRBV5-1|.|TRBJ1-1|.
TGCGCCAGCAGCTTGTGGGGGGGGAACACTGAAGCTTTCTTT
CASSLWGGNTEAFF
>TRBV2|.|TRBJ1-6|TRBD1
TGTGCCAGCAGTGACCGGGACAGGGACATCTATAATTCACCCCTCCACTTT
CASSDRDRDIYNSPLHF
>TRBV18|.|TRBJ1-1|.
TGTGCCAGCTCACCAGGAGGGGTGAACACTGAAGCTTTCTTT
CASSPGGVNTEAFF
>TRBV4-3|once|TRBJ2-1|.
TGCGCCAGCAGCCCTCGGGGGTTCGGTGAGCAGTTCTTC
CASSPRGFGEQFF
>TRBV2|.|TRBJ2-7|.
TGTGCCAGCAGCGTCCAAGAAGCCTACGAGCAGTACTTC
CASSVQEAYEQYF
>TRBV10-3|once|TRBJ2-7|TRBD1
TGTGCCATCAGTGGACAGGGAGTGGACGAGCAGTACTTC
CAISGQGVDEQYF
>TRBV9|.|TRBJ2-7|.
TGTGCCAGCAGCCGCAAGGAGGCCTCCTACGAGCAGTACTTC
CASSRKEASYEQYF
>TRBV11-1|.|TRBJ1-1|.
TGTGCCAGCAGCCGGCGGGACCGTACTGAAGCTTTCTTT
CASSRRDRTEAFF
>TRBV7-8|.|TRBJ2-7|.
TGTGCCAGCAGCCCCAGGGGGGGTTCCTACGAGCAGTACTTC
CASSPRGGSYEQYF
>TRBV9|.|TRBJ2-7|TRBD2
TGTGCCAGCAGCGTAGACCAGCGGGGCTACGAGCAGTACTTC
CASSVDQRGYEQYF
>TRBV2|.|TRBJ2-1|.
TGTGCCAGCACCCCGGGGGTCTACAATGAGCAGTTCTTC
CASTPGVYNEQFF
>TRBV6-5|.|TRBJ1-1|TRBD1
TGTGCCAGCAAAAAAGGGACAGCCAACACTGAAGCTTTCTTT
CASKKGTANTEAFF
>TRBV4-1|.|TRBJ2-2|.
TGCGCCAGCAGCATAAATGGGGGGACCGGGGAGCTGTTTTTT
CASSINGGTGELFF
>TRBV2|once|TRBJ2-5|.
TGTGCCAGCAGTCGGGACGTGGGTAGGAATACCCAGTACTTC
CASSRDVGRNTQYF
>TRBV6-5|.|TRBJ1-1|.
TGTGCCAGCACCATACCGGATGGCGGAGAAGCTTTCTTT
CASTIPDGGEAFF
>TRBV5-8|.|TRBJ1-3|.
TGTGCCAGCAGCTTGGGATCATTGGGGGCTGGAAACACCATATATTTT
CASSLGSLGAGNTIYF
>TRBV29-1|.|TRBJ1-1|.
TGCAGCGGGGTGACAGGCATGAACACTGAAGCTTTCTTT
CSGVTGMNTEAFF
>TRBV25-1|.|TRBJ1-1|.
TGTGCCAGCAGGACAGGGAACACTGAAGCTTTCTTT
CASRTGNTEAFF
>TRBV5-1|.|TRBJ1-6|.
TGCGCCAGCAGCTTGGCCACAGGGAGAGATTCACCCCTCCACTTT
CASSLATGRDSPLHF
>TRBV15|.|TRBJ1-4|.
TGTGCCACCAGCAGGGGGCCTTCAACTAATGAAAAACTGTTTTTT
CATSRGPSTNEKLFF
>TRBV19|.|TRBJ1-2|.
TGTGCCAGTAGTATTGACGGACAGAGTAACTATGGCTACACCTTC
CASSIDGQSNYGYTF
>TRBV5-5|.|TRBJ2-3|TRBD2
TGTGCCAGCAGCTCCCTTAGCGGGGGGGCGGATACGCAGTATTTT
CASSSLSGGADTQYF
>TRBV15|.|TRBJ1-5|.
TGTGCCACCAGCAGAGACATGGCCTATTCAACCAATAGCAATCAGCCCCAGCATTTT
CATSRDMAYSTNSNQPQHF